One T cell receptor (beta chain) is described in this entry. What it binds is unknown. The data are from a study of graft-versus-host responses after intestinal transplantation. Study outcomes and limitations: GvH clones appeared in recipient marrow, some first in ileum or blood.

Germline assignment: CDR1 SGHRS and CDR2 YFSETQ. The germline V and J ends were trimmed by 0 bases and 0 bases, with 18 bases remaining between them. CDR3 length: 18 residues. Libraries were prepared by immunoSEQ multiplex PCR; TCRdb keeps only in-frame clonotypes and omits some of them. The sample includes roughly 28,000 clones, around 92% of them seen just once. J is TRBJ1-1 and V is TRBV5-1; D is uncertain. The TCR originated in a human patient who received an intestinal transplant, so some T cells may come from the graft donor. The specimen was PBMCs, collected around 70 days after intestinal transplant. The CDR3 loop reads CASSLAASKTPMNTEAFF. The DNA for the CDR3 is TGCGCCAGCAGCTTGGCCGCGTCGAAGACACCTATGAACACTGAAGCTTTCTTT.